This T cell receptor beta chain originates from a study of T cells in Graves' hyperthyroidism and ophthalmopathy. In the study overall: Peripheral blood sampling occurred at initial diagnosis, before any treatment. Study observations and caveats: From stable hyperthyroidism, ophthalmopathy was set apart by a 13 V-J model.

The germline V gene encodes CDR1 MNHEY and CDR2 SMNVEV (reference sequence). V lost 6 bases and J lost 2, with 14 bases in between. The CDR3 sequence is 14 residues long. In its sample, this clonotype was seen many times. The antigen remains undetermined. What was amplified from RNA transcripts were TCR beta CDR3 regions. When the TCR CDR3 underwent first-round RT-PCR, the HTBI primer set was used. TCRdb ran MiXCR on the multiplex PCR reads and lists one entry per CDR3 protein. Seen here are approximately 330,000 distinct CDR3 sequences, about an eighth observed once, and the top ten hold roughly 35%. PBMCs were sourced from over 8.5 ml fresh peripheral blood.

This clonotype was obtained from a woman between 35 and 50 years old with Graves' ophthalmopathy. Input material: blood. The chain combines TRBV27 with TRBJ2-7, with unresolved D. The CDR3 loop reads CASSLGRIAYEQYF. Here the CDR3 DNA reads TGTGCCAGCAGCCTCGGACGGATCGCCTACGAGCAGTACTTC.